These T cell receptor beta chains were read from a single sample in a study of T cell responses to AZD1222 COVID-19 vaccine. This table comes from immunoSEQ multiplex PCR, and its TCRdb copy is limited to in-frame clones, with some not included. This table holds 250,000 or so clones, approximately 93% found once. The input for sequencing was peripheral blood, taken on day 0 of AZD1222 vaccination. The receptor source for this set is an adult in good health. CDR3s include the opening cysteine and the closing phenylalanine or tryptophan. Fields, in order: CDR3 protein, CDR3 DNA, CDR3 length, V gene, clone size, D gene, J gene. D genes are given only for firm matches. Rows give clone size only sometimes, using once, few, many, or a class for an expanded clone.

CDR3 protein: CASSPPNTEAFF; CDR3 DNA: TGTGCCAGCAGTCCCCCTAACACTGAAGCTTTCTTT; CDR3 length: 12; V gene: TRBV6-1; clone size: once; D gene: .; J gene: TRBJ1-1
CDR3 protein: CATSDGGLGGKTQYF; CDR3 DNA: TGTGCCACCAGTGACGGGGGACTAGGGGGTAAGACCCAGTACTTC; CDR3 length: 15; V gene: TRBV24-1; clone size: .; D gene: TRBD2; J gene: TRBJ2-5
CDR3 protein: CAWRWREGLHYTQYF; CDR3 DNA: TGTGCCTGGAGATGGCGGGAGGGCCTACATTATACGCAGTATTTT; CDR3 length: 15; V gene: TRBV30; clone size: .; D gene: TRBD2; J gene: TRBJ2-3
CDR3 protein: CATSPRGQGDGGYTF; CDR3 DNA: TGTGCCACCAGCCCAAGAGGACAGGGGGACGGTGGCTACACCTTC; CDR3 length: 15; V gene: TRBV24-1; clone size: .; D gene: TRBD1; J gene: TRBJ1-2
CDR3 protein: CASSLWGRANTGELFF; CDR3 DNA: TGTGCCAGCAGCCTTTGGGGGCGGGCGAACACCGGGGAGCTGTTTTTT; CDR3 length: 16; V gene: TRBV14; clone size: .; D gene: .; J gene: TRBJ2-2
CDR3 protein: CASSYSPTSGTVDTQYF; CDR3 DNA: TGTGCCAGCAGTTACTCCCCGACTAGCGGGACGGTAGATACGCAGTATTTT; CDR3 length: 17; V gene: TRBV6-2/TRBV6-3; clone size: .; D gene: TRBD2; J gene: TRBJ2-3
CDR3 protein: CASSQDSGVYSNQPQHF; CDR3 DNA: TGTGCCAGCAGCCAAGATTCGGGGGTATATAGCAATCAGCCCCAGCATTTT; CDR3 length: 17; V gene: TRBV3-1/TRBV3-2; clone size: .; D gene: .; J gene: TRBJ1-5
CDR3 protein: CASSLPRTGNQPQHF; CDR3 DNA: TGTGCCAGCAGTTTACCCCGGACAGGCAATCAGCCCCAGCATTTT; CDR3 length: 15; V gene: TRBV28; clone size: .; D gene: .; J gene: TRBJ1-5
CDR3 protein: CASSLLGGQPQHF; CDR3 DNA: TGTGCCAGCAGCCTCCTGGGGGGTCAGCCCCAGCATTTT; CDR3 length: 13; V gene: TRBV12-3/TRBV12-4; clone size: .; D gene: .; J gene: TRBJ1-5
CDR3 protein: CASSLAGGPYEQYF; CDR3 DNA: TGTGCCAGCAGTTTAGCGGGAGGGCCTTACGAGCAGTACTTC; CDR3 length: 14; V gene: TRBV6-2/TRBV6-3; clone size: .; D gene: TRBD2; J gene: TRBJ2-7
CDR3 protein: CASSLQGSLNTEAFF; CDR3 DNA: TGTGCCAGCAGTTTACAGGGATCATTGAACACTGAAGCTTTCTTT; CDR3 length: 15; V gene: TRBV27; clone size: .; D gene: .; J gene: TRBJ1-1
CDR3 protein: CASSTGGEQYF; CDR3 DNA: TGTGCCAGCAGCACCGGGGGGGAGCAGTACTTC; CDR3 length: 11; V gene: TRBV5-6; clone size: .; D gene: TRBD2; J gene: TRBJ2-7
CDR3 protein: CASSTLGKDSIYF; CDR3 DNA: TGTGCCAGCAGCACCCTCGGGAAGGATTCCATATATTTT; CDR3 length: 13; V gene: TRBV28; clone size: .; D gene: .; J gene: TRBJ1-3
CDR3 protein: CASSLDDVRGEQFF; CDR3 DNA: TGTGCCAGCAGCTTAGACGACGTCAGGGGTGAGCAGTTCTTC; CDR3 length: 14; V gene: TRBV11-3; clone size: once; D gene: .; J gene: TRBJ2-1
CDR3 protein: CASSVGQVNTGELFF; CDR3 DNA: TGTGCCAGCAGCGTAGGACAGGTGAACACCGGGGAGCTGTTTTTT; CDR3 length: 15; V gene: TRBV9; clone size: .; D gene: .; J gene: TRBJ2-2
CDR3 protein: CASSPGWQETQYF; CDR3 DNA: TGTGCCAGCTCACCAGGGTGGCAAGAGACCCAGTACTTC; CDR3 length: 13; V gene: TRBV18; clone size: .; D gene: .; J gene: TRBJ2-5
CDR3 protein: CASTLQGPYEQYF; CDR3 DNA: TGTGCCAGCACCCTACAGGGGCCCTACGAGCAGTACTTC; CDR3 length: 13; V gene: TRBV12-3/TRBV12-4; clone size: .; D gene: TRBD1; J gene: TRBJ2-7
CDR3 protein: CATSSVGGRETQYF; CDR3 DNA: TGTGCCACCAGTTCCGTCGGGGGTCGAGAGACCCAGTACTTC; CDR3 length: 14; V gene: TRBV24-1; clone size: .; D gene: .; J gene: TRBJ2-5
CDR3 protein: CASSQVGGREKLFF; CDR3 DNA: TGTGCCAGCAGCCAAGTCGGGGGGAGAGAAAAACTGTTTTTT; CDR3 length: 14; V gene: TRBV3-1/TRBV3-2; clone size: .; D gene: .; J gene: TRBJ1-4
CDR3 protein: CAISVGGEATDTQYF; CDR3 DNA: TGTGCCATCAGTGTTGGAGGGGAGGCTACAGATACGCAGTATTTT; CDR3 length: 15; V gene: TRBV10-3; clone size: .; D gene: .; J gene: TRBJ2-3
CDR3 protein: CSASTSTDTQYF; CDR3 DNA: TGCAGTGCGAGTACTAGCACAGATACGCAGTATTTT; CDR3 length: 12; V gene: TRBV20-1; clone size: once; D gene: .; J gene: TRBJ2-3
CDR3 protein: CASRWTASTDTQYF; CDR3 DNA: TGTGCCAGCAGATGGACAGCTAGCACAGATACGCAGTATTTT; CDR3 length: 14; V gene: TRBV27; clone size: .; D gene: .; J gene: TRBJ2-3
CDR3 protein: CASSPKVGHKGNEQFF; CDR3 DNA: TGTGCCAGCAGCCCGAAGGTGGGCCACAAGGGGAATGAGCAGTTCTTC; CDR3 length: 16; V gene: TRBV7-2; clone size: .; D gene: .; J gene: TRBJ2-1